These T cell receptor beta chains were read from a single sample in a study of vaccination and CD4 T cells after COVID-19. A single record per CDR3 protein comes from TCRdb applying MiXCR to the PCR reads. The sample has some 16,000 distinct CDR3 sequences, approximately 50% seen once. Their target antigens are unknown. Specimen: CD4+ T cells from blood, cultured in vitro. Receptors were obtained from a human donor who had recovered from COVID-19. CDR3s include the opening cysteine and the closing phenylalanine or tryptophan. The D gene is left open where the match is weak. Where a row states a size, it is once, few, many or the class of an expanded clone; other rows omit it.

-,TRBJ2-3,TRBD2,TRBV2,TGTGCCAGCAGTGTTGCTAGCGGGAGAGATACGCAGTATTTT,CASSVASGRDTQYF
-,TRBJ1-6,-,TRBV19,TGTGCCAGTAGTATGGGGCAGGACGGAGTTCGATCACCCCTCCACTTT,CASSMGQDGVRSPLHF
few,TRBJ2-7,-,TRBV7-2,TGTGCCAGCAGCTCGGACTTTTCACAGTCCTACGAGCAGTACTTC,CASSSDFSQSYEQYF
-,TRBJ1-1,TRBD1,TRBV20-1,TGCAGTGCTCTAGGCAGGGGGCAGGTTATCACTGAAGCTTTCTTT,CSALGRGQVITEAFF
few,TRBJ2-5,-,TRBV20-1,TGCAGTGCTAGCCGGACTATGCGAGAGACCCAGTACTTC,CSASRTMRETQYF
-,TRBJ2-3,TRBD2,TRBV6-1,TGTGCCAGCAGCCTGATCGGGACTAGCCCAAAAAGCACAGATACGCAGTATTTT,CASSLIGTSPKSTDTQYF
few,TRBJ1-1,-,TRBV20-1,TGCAGTGCTAGAGTGGCACCTACGAACACTGAAGCTTTCTTT,CSARVAPTNTEAFF
-,TRBJ1-1,-,TRBV7-8,TGTGCCAGCAGCTTATTTCGCCGGAACACTGAAGCTTTCTTT,CASSLFRRNTEAFF
-,TRBJ2-3,-,TRBV10-3,TGTGCCATCAGCCCATCGGCAGATACGCAGTATTTT,CAISPSADTQYF
-,TRBJ2-5,TRBD2,TRBV14,TGTGCCAGCAGCCAAGATGTGGCGGGAGGGCTACAAGAGACCCAGTACTTC,CASSQDVAGGLQETQYF
-,TRBJ2-1,-,TRBV12-3/TRBV12-4,TGTGCCAGCGGAAAGGGAACGGATGAGCAGTTCTTC,CASGKGTDEQFF
few,TRBJ1-5,-,TRBV19,TGTGCCAGTAGTATCCTTCGGGCCCCGAGCAATCAGCCCCAGCATTTT,CASSILRAPSNQPQHF
-,TRBJ2-2,TRBD2,TRBV4-3,TGCGCCAGCAGCCAAGATCTCGGGGCGGGAGCCGGGGAGCTGTTTTTT,CASSQDLGAGAGELFF
once,TRBJ1-4,-,TRBV28,TGTGCCAGCAGTTTTGGAGGGACTAGTAGGGGAAAACTGTTTTTT,CASSFGGTSRGKLFF
-,TRBJ1-3,-,TRBV21-1,TGTGCCAGCAGCAAAGAGGGGGTATCATGGGGAAACACCATATATTTT,CASSKEGVSWGNTIYF
-,TRBJ2-7,-,TRBV6-5,TGTGCCAGCAGTTCCACGACAGTCGTAGACGAGCAGTACTTC,CASSSTTVVDEQYF
few,TRBJ2-3,-,TRBV20-1,TGCAGCACGAAGGAGAGCGGGCCCACAGATACGCAGTATTTT,CSTKESGPTDTQYF
-,TRBJ1-5,-,TRBV28,TGTGCCAGCAGTTCGAACGGGATTAGCAATCAGCCCCAGCATTTT,CASSSNGISNQPQHF
-,TRBJ1-1,-,TRBV6-1,TGTGCCAGCAGTGAAAACTGGGGAGCGGACACTGAAGCTTTCTTT,CASSENWGADTEAFF
few,TRBJ1-5,TRBD1,TRBV27,TGTGCCAGCAGCTGGACAGGGCCGAATCAGCCCCAGCATTTT,CASSWTGPNQPQHF
few,TRBJ2-7,TRBD1,TRBV6-5,TGTGCCAGCAGTTACGCGGACAGGGGACGCTACGAGCAGTACTTC,CASSYADRGRYEQYF
-,TRBJ1-5,TRBD1,TRBV6-1,TGTACCAGCAGTAGGGACAGGGATCAGCCCCAGCATTTT,CTSSRDRDQPQHF
-,TRBJ2-3,TRBD2,TRBV7-6,TGTGCCAGCAGCTTAGACCCGGGACTAGCGGGGGGGCGTAGCACAGATACGCAGTATTTT,CASSLDPGLAGGRSTDTQYF
-,TRBJ2-7,-,TRBV5-5,TGTGCCAGCAGCTTGGTATGGGGGTTTTCCTACGAGCAGTACTTC,CASSLVWGFSYEQYF
-,TRBJ2-7,-,TRBV14,TGTGCCAGCAGCCAAGTGTACTCCTACGAGCAGTACTTC,CASSQVYSYEQYF
-,TRBJ2-5,TRBD2,TRBV7-2,TGTGCCAGCAGCTTTCAGCGGGGGGGCGGGGAGACCCAGTACTTC,CASSFQRGGGETQYF
-,TRBJ2-2,TRBD1,TRBV7-7,TGTGCTACCCGAGGACAGGGAGGCACCGGGGAGCTGTTTTTT,CATRGQGGTGELFF
-,TRBJ2-2,-,TRBV25-1,TGTGCCAGCAGTGGAGGGGGGGGTTATTCGAGCACCGGGGAGCTGTTTTTT,CASSGGGGYSSTGELFF
large,TRBJ1-2,TRBD1,TRBV5-6,TGTGCCAGCAGCCGTCCCGGGACAGGGGGCGCGGCCTATGGCTACACCTTC,CASSRPGTGGAAYGYTF
few,TRBJ2-3,TRBD2,TRBV24-1,TGTGCCACCAGTGACCCTTCTAGCGGGGCAATGGTAGATACGCAGTATTTT,CATSDPSSGAMVDTQYF
-,TRBJ1-1,-,TRBV11-3,TGTGCCAGCAGCTTAGTTGACACTGAAGCTTTCTTT,CASSLVDTEAFF
-,TRBJ2-7,TRBD1,TRBV19,TGTGCCAGTAGCCGGGACAGGGGAAGGGCCTACGAGCAGTACTTC,CASSRDRGRAYEQYF
-,TRBJ1-5,-,TRBV24-1,TGTGCCACCAGCGGCCCGGAGGGGTCGCAGCCCCAGCATTTT,CATSGPEGSQPQHF
-,TRBJ1-5,-,TRBV6-1,TGTGCCAGCAGTGAATGGGGACGGGGTGGTGGTGTATATAGCAATCAGCCCCAGCATTTT,CASSEWGRGGGVYSNQPQHF
medium-sized,TRBJ2-1,TRBD1,TRBV6-1,TGTGCCAGCAGACTGGACAGGGGGTATTCGGCTGTGCAGTTCTTC,CASRLDRGYSAVQFF
few,TRBJ2-5,TRBD2,TRBV19,TGTGCCAGTAGTATCATTAGCGGGAAACAAGAGACCCAGTACTTC,CASSIISGKQETQYF
-,TRBJ2-1,-,TRBV6-1,TGTGCCAGCAGGATCTACCAGAGCTCCTACAATGAGCAGTTCTTC,CASRIYQSSYNEQFF
-,TRBJ2-7,-,TRBV11-2,TGTGCCAGCAGCTTCCCTAGGCCCGAGCAGTACTTC,CASSFPRPEQYF
once,TRBJ2-7,TRBD1,TRBV11-2,TGTGCCAGCAGCTTAGTACAGGGGTCCTACGAGCAGTACTTC,CASSLVQGSYEQYF
-,TRBJ1-1,TRBD1,TRBV4-3,TGCGCCAGCAGCCAACAGGGACAGGCGAACACTGAAGCCTTCTTT,CASSQQGQANTEAFF
-,TRBJ1-4,TRBD1,TRBV12-3/TRBV12-4,TGTGCCAGCAGTCCCTGGGGACAGGGTCTACGAAAACTGTTTTTT,CASSPWGQGLRKLFF
-,TRBJ1-6,-,TRBV10-2,TGCGCCAGCAGTGAGTGGGGGAACACCTATAATTCACCCCTCCACTTT,CASSEWGNTYNSPLHF
-,TRBJ1-5,-,TRBV6-1,TGTGCCAGCAGTGGACCAAACAGGGATCACCAGCCCCAGCATTTT,CASSGPNRDHQPQHF
-,TRBJ1-6,-,TRBV19,TGTGCCAGTAGCGCCAGGCACAAGAGCTCCTATAATTCACCCCTCCACTTT,CASSARHKSSYNSPLHF
-,TRBJ1-5,-,TRBV20-1,TGCAGTGTCACAATACCGGGACCTTACAGTCAGCCCCAGCATTTT,CSVTIPGPYSQPQHF
-,TRBJ1-2,-,TRBV7-2,TGTGCCAGCAGGTCCGGGGTCAATAACTATGGCTACACCTTC,CASRSGVNNYGYTF
-,TRBJ2-1,-,TRBV19,TGTGCCAGTAGGGACGGGTGGACCGAGCAGTTCTTC,CASRDGWTEQFF
-,TRBJ2-2,-,TRBV27,TGTGCCAGCAGCCCTCTCCTAAGAAGCGCCGGGGAGCTGTTTTTT,CASSPLLRSAGELFF
few,TRBJ2-2,-,TRBV19,TGTGCCACCAGGGCGGGGGCCATCACCGGGGAGCTGTTTTTT,CATRAGAITGELFF
once,TRBJ1-1,-,TRBV7-9,TGTGCCAGCAGCCTTCAGATGAACACTGAAGCTTTCTTT,CASSLQMNTEAFF
-,TRBJ1-1,-,TRBV14,TGTGCCAGCAGCCGTAGACTCACGGGTGGGTATAATTGGGCTGAAGCTTTCTTT,CASSRRLTGGYNWAEAFF
-,TRBJ1-1,TRBD1,TRBV10-3,TGTGCCATCAGTGCAAACCCGGGACAGGAAAACACTGAAGCTTTCTTT,CAISANPGQENTEAFF
few,TRBJ1-2,TRBD1,TRBV6-2/TRBV6-3,TGTGCCAGCAGTGTTGCAGGGGGCGGCGGCTATGGCTACACCTTC,CASSVAGGGGYGYTF
few,TRBJ1-2,-,TRBV2,TGTGCCAGCAGTGTGAACGCGAGGGGCTACACCTTC,CASSVNARGYTF
-,TRBJ2-5,-,TRBV6-5,TGTGCCAGCAGTTACGGGGTGGGGAAAGAGACCCAGTACTTC,CASSYGVGKETQYF
few,TRBJ2-7,-,TRBV2,TGTGCCAGCAGTGAAATTTTGACAGGAAAGCAGTACTTC,CASSEILTGKQYF
once,TRBJ2-1,TRBD1,TRBV6-1,TGTGCCAGCAGTACCGGGACAGGGCTGCACAATGAGCAGTTCTTC,CASSTGTGLHNEQFF
-,TRBJ2-1,TRBD1,TRBV2,TGTGCCAGCAGGGCCCGACAGGGGAGAAATGAGCAGTTCTTC,CASRARQGRNEQFF
-,TRBJ2-7,-,TRBV20-1,TGCAGTGCTACCGACCAGAGAGAGTACGAGCAGTACTTC,CSATDQREYEQYF
-,TRBJ1-2,-,TRBV20-1,TGCAGTGGAAGTTGGGGGGGCGGCTATGGCTACACCTTC,CSGSWGGGYGYTF